The clone carrying this T cell receptor (beta chain) was seen at least ten times. Its target is not known. Mismatch with germline at one junction end may stem from a read error. Healthy Caucasian individuals made up all the donors. After template switching added a universal primer site, the resulting cDNA carried unique molecular identifiers. In TCRdb, the 5' RACE reads were re-called with MiXCR into one record per CDR3 protein. The data hold about 810,000 distinct CDR3 sequences, with around an eighth observed a single time. The sample is drawn from a study of identical twins. The CDR3 consists of 14 residues. CDR1 SNHLY and CDR2 FYNNEI come from the germline V gene. Study-wide results and caveats: Zero-insertion analyses could be partly confounded by invariant MAIT and iNKT cells. The abundant beta clonotypes from cord blood had fewer insertions, and memory repertoires had none of this.

This sample also appeared in a second study, on yellow fever vaccine responses in identical twins.

The rearrangement uses TRBV2 and TRBJ2-7, with 15 bases that match TRBD2. The sequence derives from a woman aged 18-29 years in good health. The material sequenced was PBMCs. This chain's CDR3 is CASSGTSGRYEQYF. The CDR3 DNA follows: TGCGCCAGCAGCGGGACTAGCGGGAGGTACGAGCAGTACTTC.